The entry that follows covers one TCR beta chain sequence. Its antigen remains unknown. The sample is drawn from a study of molecular identifiers for immune sequencing clone quantification. Naive CD8 libraries used 20,000 to 1,000,000 sorted cells and 10%, 30% or 50% RNA. General study points: Should identical TCR molecules share a barcode, the sizes of highly expanded clones could be underestimated.

The germline gives CDR1 PRHDT, CDR2 FYEKMQ (reference sequence). The CDR3 is 20 amino acids. V lost 5 bases and J lost 2, with 28 bases in between. Making the bulk TCR libraries relied on previously described methods and listed TCR primers. TCRdb ran MiXCR on the PCR reads and lists one entry per CDR3 protein. The sample lists about 640,000 distinct CDR3 sequences, about 20% occurring once. This clonotype was obtained from a human donor in good health. Some libraries in this study had Jurkat cell RNA spiked in. V gene TRBV13 combines with J gene TRBJ2-4; either TRBD1 or TRBD2 may supply D (5 bases each). The sequenced sample consisted of naive CD8+ T cells from blood, with Jurkat cell RNA spiked in. Subset: FACS-sorted CD8+CD4-CCR7+CD45RA+ naive T cells. CDR3: CASSTSYGAGARGTKNIQYF. In nucleotides, the CDR3 is TGTGCCAGCAGCACCTCATATGGAGCTGGCGCGAGGGGTACCAAAAACATTCAGTACTTC.